These 27 T cell receptor beta chains came from one sample sequenced in a study of T cell changes during pregnancy in multiple sclerosis. The method was immunoSEQ multiplex PCR; TCRdb's version includes in-frame clones alone and lacks a portion of them. The sample has some 63,000 clones, roughly 90% seen once. Here the sequenced sample was peripheral blood, taken before pregnancy. Receptor source: a female donor with multiple sclerosis, enrolled in a pregnancy study.

Points on this clone: A read error may account for a junction end that differs from germline. CDR3 nucleotide sequence: TGTGCCAGCAGCCCGGGACTAGCGGGGGGGCGTGTCTTC. It translates to CASSPGLAGGRVF. The rearrangement joins TRBV7-2 to TRBJ2-1; 16 bases agree with TRBD2. Germline V lookup: CDR1 SGHTA, CDR2 FQGNSA. The CDR3 has 13 amino acids.

V gene TRBV6-5 combines with J gene TRBJ1-2; D not certain. This CDR3 has 14 amino acids. V dropped 0 bases and J dropped 4 bases, with 9 bases sitting between them. Germline V gene lookup returns CDR1 MNHEY and CDR2 SVGAGI. For the CDR3, the DNA is TGTGCCAGCAGTTACTCAGCTATAAGCTATGGCTACACCTTC. Translated, it gives CASSYSAISYGYTF.

The chain carries TRBV10-3 and TRBJ2-3; the match to TRBD1 covers 9 bases. Germline V gene sequence: CDR1 ENHRY, CDR2 SYGVKD. The CDR3 runs to 15 residues. The junction had 1 base not matched to a gene; V was cut back by 3 bases and J by 0 bases. This chain's CDR3 is CAISDGTGSTDTQYF. CDR3 nucleotides: TGTGCCATCAGTGATGGGACAGGGAGCACAGATACGCAGTATTTT.

This chain uses TRBV5-1 with TRBJ2-5; TRBD1 might be the D (6 bases). Germline values: CDR1 SGHRS, CDR2 YFSETQ. V dropped 2 bases and J dropped 5 bases, with 10 bases sitting between them. This CDR3 spans 13 amino acids. The chain's CDR3 is CASSLGGMETQYF. CDR3 sequence (DNA): TGCGCCAGCAGCTTAGGGGGAATGGAGACCCAGTACTTC.

This chain joins TRBV6-5 and TRBJ2-1; 11 nucleotides match TRBD2. The CDR3 runs 15 residues. J was trimmed by 2 bases and V by 4 bases; bases with no gene match: 1. CDR1 and CDR2 from the germline V gene are MNHEY and SVGAGI. CDR3 coding DNA: TGTGCCAGCAGTTTGGGACTAGCGGCCTACAATGAGCAGTTCTTC. This sequence encodes CASSLGLAAYNEQFF.

The V and J genes are TRBV9 and TRBJ1-4; TRBD1 matches at 8 bases. The germline V gene has CDR1 SGDLS and CDR2 YYNGEE. The CDR3 is 17 amino acids. J lost 7 bases, V lost 3 bases, and 14 bases had no gene match. The CDR3 loop is CASSAGTGPRRTEKLFF. In nucleotides, the CDR3 is TGTGCCAGCAGCGCCGGGACAGGACCTCGGAGGACTGAAAAACTGTTTTTT. Filled out from reference TRBV9 and TRBJ1-4, the complete variable domain reads DSGVTQTPKHLITATGQRVTLRCSPRSGDLSVYWYQQSLDQGLQFLIQYYNGEERAKGNILERFSAQQFPDLHSELNLSSLELGDSALYFCASSAGTGPRRTEKLFFGSGTQLSVL.

The gene calls are TRBV18 and TRBJ2-2; 14 bases are a match to TRBD2. V trimming: 2 bases; J trimming: 0 bases; junction bases outside the gene matches: 2. This CDR3 comprises 18 residues. Germline V gene data show CDR1 as KGHSH and CDR2 as LQKENI. CDR3 loop: CASSPMTSGGANTGELFF. Written as DNA, the CDR3 is TGTGCCAGCTCACCAATGACTAGCGGGGGGGCGAACACCGGGGAGCTGTTTTTT.

V usage is TRBV19 and J usage is TRBJ1-1; a possible D gene is TRBD1 (5 bases). With 3 bases removed from V and 1 base from J, the gap between germline ends came to 12 bases. This CDR3 region has 15 residues. Germline CDR1 reads LNHDA; CDR2 reads SQIVND (reference sequence). CDR3 nucleotides: TGTGCCAGTAGTATTCCCAACGGGGGGAACACTGAAGCTTTCTTT. Amino acids: CASSIPNGGNTEAFF.

The CDR3 DNA follows: TGCGCCAGCAGCCAAGATACAGGGGGTCAGAATTCACCCCTCCACTTT. Its translation: CASSQDTGGQNSPLHF. The J gene is TRBJ1-6, the V gene TRBV4-3; 8 nucleotides agree with TRBD1. Germline V gene sequence: CDR1 LGHNA, CDR2 YSLEER. The CDR3 has 16 amino acids. V was pared by 0 bases and J by 7 bases, with 5 bases of the junction left unmatched.

J is TRBJ2-3 and V is TRBV9; D is possibly TRBD2 (5 bases). Per germline, CDR1 SGDLS and CDR2 YYNGEE. V was pared by 0 bases and J by 7 bases, with 12 bases between. This CDR3 region has 14 residues. The CDR3 here is CASSVGGTGNTQYF. The CDR3 coding sequence is TGTGCCAGCAGCGTAGGAGGAACGGGGAATACGCAGTATTTT.

The CDR3 is CASSTSTGPGELFF. The CDR3 nucleotides are TGCGCCAGCAGCACTTCGACAGGCCCCGGGGAGCTGTTTTTT. The V and J genes are TRBV5-1 and TRBJ2-2; TRBD1 might be the D (6 bases). V gave up 4 bases and J gave up 6 bases, with 13 bases separating them. There are 14 residues in the CDR3. Germline CDR1 and CDR2: SGHRS and YFSETQ.

V is TRBV4-3 and J is TRBJ2-5; no clear D gene. The tail of the sequence fits TRBJ2-7 better, so the J call may be wrong. This CDR3 region has 17 residues. Looked up from germline, CDR1 is LGHNA and CDR2 is YSLEER. CDR3 sequence (DNA): TGCGCCAGCAGCCAAGAACACGGCTCACGAGGAGCCTACGAGCAGTACTTC. Residues: CASSQEHGSRGAYEQYF.

The genes are TRBV18 and TRBJ2-7; 8 bases agree with TRBD2. This CDR3 is built from 14 residues. Germline assignment: CDR1 KGHSH and CDR2 LQKENI. After removal of 6 bases from V and 2 bases from J, the junction contained 6 bases not matched to a gene. CDR3: CASSPTGGAYEQYF. The CDR3 nucleotides are TGTGCCAGCTCCCCGACCGGGGGGGCCTACGAGCAGTACTTC.

This clone ranks as medium-sized. The rearrangement links TRBV27 to TRBJ2-7, with 12 bases aligning to TRBD1. CDR3 length equals 15 residues. CDR1 MNHEY and CDR2 SMNVEV come from the germline V gene (reference sequence). With V trimmed by 0 bases and J by 4 bases, 1 base remained unmatched. The CDR3: CASSLSGQGAYEQYF. The DNA of the CDR3 is TGTGCCAGCAGTTTATCGGGACAGGGGGCTTACGAGCAGTACTTC.

This chain links TRBV7-9 with TRBJ1-1; 7 bases line up with TRBD1. CDR3 length: 15 amino acids. The V gene's germline CDR1 is SEHNR and CDR2 FQNEAQ (reference sequence). V gave up 1 base and J gave up 8 bases; unmatched junction bases: 10. In nucleotides, the CDR3 is TGTGCCAGCAGCTTAGTAGGGGGCCTCCCGAGCGAAGCTTTCTTT. It translates to CASSLVGGLPSEAFF.

This clone has more than one count but fewer than ten. In DNA form, the CDR3 reads TGTGCCTGTACCAGTAAGATGAACACTGAAGCTTTCTTT. Protein: CACTSKMNTEAFF. This chain joins TRBV30 and TRBJ1-1; D is uncertain. The CDR3 runs to 13 residues. The germline CDR1 and CDR2 sequences are GTSNPN and SVGIG (reference sequence). The V and J ends lost 6 bases and 0 bases respectively, with 11 bases between them.

This chain links TRBV18 with TRBJ1-1; possibly TRBD1 for D (6 bases). This CDR3 is built from 14 residues. The germline V gene encodes CDR1 KGHSH and CDR2 LQKENI. V was shortened by 3 bases and J by 1 base, with 9 bases between the two germline ends. The CDR3 spells CASSPPGQNTEAFF. CDR3 nucleotides: TGTGCCAGCTCACCTCCGGGACAGAACACTGAAGCTTTCTTT.

In this sample, this clone turned up once. The chain couples TRBV2 to TRBJ1-1; weak D call: TRBD1 (5 bases). The germline V gene encodes CDR1 SNHLY and CDR2 FYNNEI. Trimming stripped 6 bases from V and 1 base from J, with 9 bases between. This CDR3 is built from 13 residues. CDR3 DNA sequence: TGTGCCAGCAGCTTGACAGCGAACACTGAAGCTTTCTTT. Translated, it gives CASSLTANTEAFF.

Relative to its sample, this clone is medium-sized. This rearrangement joins TRBV6-5 to TRBJ1-6, with 11 bases matching TRBD1. V lost 4 bases and J lost 12; bases outside the gene matches: 8. Germline CDR1 is MNHEY and CDR2 is SVGAGI. This CDR3 region has 15 residues. Here the CDR3 reads CASSSPGTGGVPLHF. In DNA, the CDR3 is TGTGCCAGCAGTTCACCCGGGACAGGGGGTGTACCCCTCCACTTT.

V is TRBV19 and J is TRBJ2-1, with D possibly matching TRBD1 (6 bases). This CDR3 has 12 amino acids. CDR1 and CDR2 from the germline V gene are LNHDA and SQIVND (reference sequence). Between the trimmed V and J ends, which lost 6 bases and 7 bases, there was a span of 10 bases. CDR3 amino acids: CASRLGGNEQFF. In DNA form, the CDR3 reads TGTGCCAGTAGATTAGGGGGTAATGAGCAGTTCTTC.

This chain connects TRBV7-3 to TRBJ2-7; 9 bases are shared with TRBD1. V lost 4 bases, J lost 7 bases, and 8 bases stayed unmatched. The CDR3 contains 14 residues. Looked up from germline, CDR1 is SGHTA and CDR2 is FQGTGA. This CDR3 is CASSSGTGMEEQYF. The CDR3 bases are TGTGCCAGCAGCTCGGGGACAGGGATGGAAGAGCAGTACTTC. Variable domain in full (rest from reference TRBV7-3 and TRBJ2-7): GAGVSQTPSNKVTEKGKYVELRCDPISGHTALYWYRQSLGQGPEFLIYFQGTGAADDSGLPNDRFFAVRPEGSVSTLKIQRTERGDSAVYLCASSSGTGMEEQYFGPGTRLTVT.

This chain uses TRBV15 with TRBJ1-5, with D perhaps matching TRBD1 (5 bases). The CDR3 consists of 15 residues. Germline V gives CDR1 LNHNV, CDR2 YYDKDF (reference sequence). V was trimmed by 5 bases and J by 1 base, leaving 12 bases between them. This chain's CDR3 is CATSFSGMSNQPQHF. In DNA, the CDR3 is TGTGCCACCAGCTTTTCAGGGATGAGCAATCAGCCCCAGCATTTT.

This clone was counted between two and nine times. The gene calls are TRBV9 and TRBJ1-2; 7 bases map to TRBD1. With 2 bases clipped from V and 3 bases from J, the junction kept 4 bases outside the gene matches. This CDR3 has 14 amino acids. The germline CDR1 and CDR2 sequences are SGDLS and YYNGEE. CDR3 sequence (DNA): TGTGCCAGCAGCGTCCTGACAGGGCACTATGGCTACACCTTC. It yields the protein CASSVLTGHYGYTF.

V gene TRBV15 combines with J gene TRBJ1-3, with TRBD1 as a possible D gene (5 bases). This CDR3 has 17 amino acids. The V end was cut by 0 bases, the J end by 0 bases, with 12 bases between. Germline assignment: CDR1 LNHNV and CDR2 YYDKDF (reference sequence). CDR3 in DNA: TGTGCCACCAGCAGAGATTTGACAGCCTCCTCTGGAAACACCATATATTTT. This encodes CATSRDLTASSGNTIYF.

This chain joins TRBV9 and TRBJ2-6; weak D call: TRBD2 (5 bases). The germline CDR1 and CDR2 sequences are SGDLS and YYNGEE. The germline V and J ends were trimmed by 7 bases and 0 bases, with 8 bases remaining between them. This CDR3 contains 14 residues. The CDR3 bases are TGTGCCAGCCGAGGGTACTCTGGGGCCAACGTCCTGACTTTC. This sequence encodes CASRGYSGANVLTF. Full variable domain (missing parts from reference TRBV9 and TRBJ2-6): DSGVTQTPKHLITATGQRVTLRCSPRSGDLSVYWYQQSLDQGLQFLIQYYNGEERAKGNILERFSAQQFPDLHSELNLSSLELGDSALYFCASRGYSGANVLTFGAGSRLTVL.

This chain links TRBV2 with TRBJ2-1; D unclear. The CDR3 has 12 amino acids. Deletions cut 2 bases from V and 9 bases from J, with 8 bases between. Germline assignment: CDR1 SNHLY and CDR2 FYNNEI. The CDR3 is CASSEMRSEQFF. The CDR3 DNA reads TGTGCCAGCAGTGAAATGCGGTCTGAGCAGTTCTTC.

CDR3 coding DNA: TGTGCCGGAACCGGCCTTGCGGGCACTGAAGCTTTCTTT. Its translation: CAGTGLAGTEAFF. The V call is TRBV30, the J call TRBJ1-1; no clear D gene. The CDR3 sequence is 13 residues long. Trimming cost V 8 bases and J 4 bases, with 17 bases left between them. Germline V gene data show CDR1 as GTSNPN and CDR2 as SVGIG (reference sequence). Variable domain in full (rest from reference TRBV30 and TRBJ1-1): SQTIHQWPATLVQPVGSPLSLECTVEGTSNPNLYWYRQAAGRGLQLLFYSVGIGQISSEVPQNLSASRPQDRQFILSSKKLLLSDSGFYLCAGTGLAGTEAFFGQGTRLTVV.